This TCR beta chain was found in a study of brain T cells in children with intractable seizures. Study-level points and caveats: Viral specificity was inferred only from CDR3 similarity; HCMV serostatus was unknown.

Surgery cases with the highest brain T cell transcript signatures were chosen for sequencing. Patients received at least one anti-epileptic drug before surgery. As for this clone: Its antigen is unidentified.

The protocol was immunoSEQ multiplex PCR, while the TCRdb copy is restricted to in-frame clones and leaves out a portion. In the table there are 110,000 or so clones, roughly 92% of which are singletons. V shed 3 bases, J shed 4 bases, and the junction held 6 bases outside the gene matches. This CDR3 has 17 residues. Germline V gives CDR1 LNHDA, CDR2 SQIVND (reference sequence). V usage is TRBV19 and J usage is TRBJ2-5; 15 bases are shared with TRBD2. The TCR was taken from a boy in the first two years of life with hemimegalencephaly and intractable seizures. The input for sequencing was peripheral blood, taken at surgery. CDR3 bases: TGTGCCAGTAGTATCAGGACTAGCGGGAGGGCCGGAGAGACCCAGTACTTC. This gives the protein CASSIRTSGRAGETQYF. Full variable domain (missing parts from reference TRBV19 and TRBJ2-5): DGGITQSPKYLFRKEGQNVTLSCEQNLNHDAMYWYRQDPGQGLRLIYYSQIVNDFQKGDIAEGYSVSREKKESFPLTVTSAQKNPTAFYLCASSIRTSGRAGETQYFGPGTRLLVL.